One and the same sample provided the 32 T cell receptor beta chains below, sequenced in a study of metastatic and nonmetastatic thyroid tumors. With MiXCR, TCRdb called clones anew from the PCR reads. This repertoire shows some 12,000 clones, approximately 24% found once; its top ten account for around 9.5%. No treatment had been given to any patient before thyroid surgery. The specimen sequenced was tumor tissue. The receptors here all came from a female donor with papillary thyroid cancer or a benign thyroid nodule (not recorded which). Some clones in this sample may be carry-over from other donors' samples.

The genes are TRBV30 and TRBJ2-5; tentatively, D is TRBD2 (6 bases). This CDR3 comprises 12 residues. Germline V gene sequence: CDR1 GTSNPN, CDR2 SVGIG (reference sequence). V dropped 4 bases and J dropped 4 bases, with 10 bases sitting between them. The CDR3 sequence is CAWTGRSETQYF. The CDR3 DNA is TGTGCCTGGACAGGGAGGTCAGAGACCCAGTACTTC.

V and J are TRBV11-2 and TRBJ2-2; D call uncertain. V lost 3 bases to trimming and J lost 4 bases, with 9 bases between them. Germline CDR1 is SGHAT and CDR2 is FQNNGV. The CDR3 has 14 residues. In nucleotides, the CDR3 is TGTGCCAGCAGCTTCGGCCAGCTCACCGGGGAGCTGTTTTTT. Translation gives CASSFGQLTGELFF.

The chain carries TRBV19 and TRBJ1-2; D is possibly TRBD1 (5 bases). Looked up from germline, CDR1 is LNHDA and CDR2 is SQIVND (reference sequence). Deletions cut 1 base from V and 5 bases from J, with 17 bases between. CDR3 length: 16 residues. This chain's CDR3 is CASSIAHDSGEYGYTF. CDR3 nucleotide sequence: TGTGCCAGTAGTATAGCCCACGACAGTGGGGAGTATGGCTACACCTTC.

CDR3 region: CASSLGVPGLAGNEQYF. The DNA of the CDR3 is TGTGCCAGCAGCTTAGGGGTCCCCGGACTAGCGGGAAACGAGCAGTACTTC. The chain employs TRBV7-8 and TRBJ2-7, with 12 bases matching TRBD2. Germline V CDR1 and CDR2: SGHVS, FQNEAQ. This CDR3 has 17 residues. V gave up 1 base and J gave up 5 bases; unmatched junction bases: 9. Drawing the rest from reference TRBV7-8 and TRBJ2-7, the complete variable domain is GAGVSQSPRYKVAKRGQDVALRCDPISGHVSLFWYQQALGQGPEFLTYFQNEAQLDKSGLPSDRFFAERPEGSVSTLKIQRTQQEDSAVYLCASSLGVPGLAGNEQYFGPGTRLTVT.

Sample share makes this clone medium-sized. The rearrangement joins TRBV2 to TRBJ1-5, with D maybe TRBD1 (5 bases). The length of the CDR3 is 14 residues. The germline V and J ends were trimmed by 4 bases and 6 bases, with 13 bases remaining between them. Germline V gene lookup returns CDR1 SNHLY and CDR2 FYNNEI. Here the CDR3 DNA reads TGTGCCAGCAGTGGGGACGCCCTGGGTCAGCCCCAGCATTTT. Its translation: CASSGDALGQPQHF.

The sample holds many counts of this clone. The J gene is TRBJ1-1, the V gene TRBV7-2, with D perhaps TRBD1 (6 bases). Trimming left V 5 bases short and J 5 bases short, with 15 bases between. The CDR3 totals 14 residues. CDR1 and CDR2 (germline): SGHTA, FQGNSA. The CDR3 here is CASSPGRGNTEAFF. Here the CDR3 DNA reads TGTGCCAGCAGCCCCGGCAGGGGTAATACTGAAGCTTTCTTT. Full variable domain (remainder filled in from reference TRBV7-2 and TRBJ1-1): GAGVSQSPSNKVTEKGKDVELRCDPISGHTALYWYRQSLGQGLEFLIYFQGNSAPDKSGLPSDRFSAERTGGSVSTLTIQRTQQEDSAVYLCASSPGRGNTEAFFGQGTRLTVV.

The J gene is TRBJ1-2, the V gene TRBV27, with D unresolved. Per the germline V gene, CDR1 is MNHEY and CDR2 is SMNVEV (reference sequence). V lost 7 bases and J lost 3, with 12 bases in between. The CDR3 is 13 residues long. The CDR3 sequence: CASKGREHYGYTF. Here the CDR3 DNA reads TGTGCCAGCAAAGGGAGGGAACACTATGGCTACACCTTC.

The V call is TRBV6-1, the J call TRBJ2-3, with TRBD1 matching 9 bases. Trimming cost V 3 bases and J 2 bases; bases outside gene matches: 3. This CDR3 contains 15 residues. Germline V gene sequence: CDR1 MNHNS, CDR2 SASEGT. The chain's CDR3 is CASSDGTGSTDTQYF. Written as DNA, the CDR3 is TGTGCCAGCAGTGACGGGACAGGGTCCACAGATACGCAGTATTTT.

There are many counts of this clone. The DNA for the CDR3 is TGTGCCAGCTCCTTTAGCCGGAGGGAAAAACTGTTTTTT. Protein product: CASSFSRREKLFF. The chain is built from TRBV27 and TRBJ1-4, with D unclear. Trimming shortened V by 8 bases and J by 8 bases, and 15 bases separated the two germline ends. Germline V gives CDR1 MNHEY, CDR2 SMNVEV (reference sequence). The CDR3 totals 13 residues.

This clone was recorded a few times. The J gene is TRBJ2-1, the V gene TRBV15; D remains ambiguous. The V and J ends lost 3 bases and 0 bases respectively, with 18 bases between them. The CDR3 consists of 18 residues. Germline V lookup: CDR1 LNHNV, CDR2 YYDKDF (reference sequence). Here the CDR3 DNA reads TGTGCCACCAGCAGCTTAGCCATCTTTTTTACCTCCTACAATGAGCAGTTCTTC. This sequence encodes CATSSLAIFFTSYNEQFF.

This clone was seen a handful of times. The genes are TRBV28 and TRBJ1-5, with D maybe TRBD1 (5 bases). Germline V gives CDR1 MDHEN, CDR2 SYDVKM. V lost 6 bases, J lost 4 bases, and 16 bases lay in between. This CDR3 spans 15 amino acids. The CDR3 DNA is TGTGCCAGCAGCTACTATGGGGGTGGAAATCAGCCCCAGCATTTT. The encoded protein is CASSYYGGGNQPQHF.

The J gene is TRBJ2-5, the V gene TRBV24-1, with D perhaps matching TRBD1 or TRBD2 (5 bases each). The CDR3 sequence is 13 residues long. The germline V gene encodes CDR1 KGHDR and CDR2 SFDVKD. Trimming took 6 bases from V and 1 from J, leaving 8 bases between them. The CDR3, as DNA: TGTGCCACCAGTAGAGGGGTCCAAGAGACCCAGTACTTC. Protein product: CATSRGVQETQYF.

This chain joins TRBV5-8 and TRBJ2-3; 8 bases are shared with TRBD2. The length of the CDR3 is 15 residues. Trimming took 0 bases from V and 6 from J; bases not matched to a gene: 6. Germline lookup yields CDR1 SGHTS and CDR2 YDEGEE. This chain's CDR3 is CASSLEGLGKDTQYF. CDR3 sequence (DNA): TGTGCCAGCAGCTTGGAGGGACTAGGGAAGGATACGCAGTATTTT.

This CDR3 reads CASSGGVVDTQYF. In nucleotides, the CDR3 is TGTGCCAGCAGCGGGGGGGTGGTGGATACGCAGTATTTT. The chain carries TRBV6-4 and TRBJ2-3; TRBD2 aligns across 8 bases. V trimming: 6 bases; J trimming: 6 bases; junction bases outside the gene matches: 5. Germline loops: CDR1 MRHNA, CDR2 SNTAGT. This CDR3 region has 13 residues.

This rearrangement joins TRBV6-1 to TRBJ2-3, with TRBD1 matching 8 bases. The germline V gene has CDR1 MNHNS and CDR2 SASEGT. Losses at the gene ends were 6 bases for V and 0 bases for J; bases not matched to a gene: 5. This CDR3 spans 15 amino acids. The CDR3 protein is CASSERQGSTDTQYF. CDR3 in DNA: TGTGCCAGCAGCGAAAGACAGGGGAGCACAGATACGCAGTATTTT.

This clone was picked up a small number of times. This chain links TRBV12-3 or TRBV12-4 with TRBJ1-5; TRBD1 matches at 7 bases. The CDR3 totals 13 residues. The V and J ends lost 7 bases and 6 bases, in that order; junction bases with no gene match: 6. The CDR3 sequence: CASKGASGQPQHF. The CDR3 bases are TGTGCCAGCAAGGGGGCATCCGGTCAGCCCCAGCATTTT.

The V call is TRBV20-1, the J call TRBJ2-7, with D maybe TRBD1 (6 bases). Looked up from germline, CDR1 is DFQATT and CDR2 is SNEGSKA (reference sequence). Trimming took 2 bases from V and 6 from J, leaving 14 bases between them. CDR3 size: 13 residues. CDR3 residues: CSARLTGSTEQYF. The DNA of the CDR3 is TGCAGTGCTAGACTAACAGGGTCTACCGAGCAGTACTTC.

J is TRBJ2-1 and V is TRBV6-1, with TRBD1 as a possible D gene (5 bases). CDR1 MNHNS and CDR2 SASEGT come from the germline V gene. Trimming left V 5 bases short and J 3 bases short, with 17 bases between. The CDR3 consists of 16 residues. CDR3 residues: CASSKWGIDSYNEQFF. The CDR3 DNA follows: TGTGCCAGCAGTAAATGGGGTATCGACAGCTACAATGAGCAGTTCTTC.

V usage is TRBV7-3 and J usage is TRBJ2-1; 8 bases match TRBD2. V trimming: 6 bases; J trimming: 4 bases; junction bases outside the gene matches: 2. This CDR3 comprises 13 residues. In germline, CDR1 is SGHTA, CDR2 FQGTGA. The CDR3 here is CASRAGVYNEQFF. The CDR3 DNA follows: TGTGCCAGCAGAGCGGGAGTTTACAATGAGCAGTTCTTC.

This clone was detected a few times. This chain links TRBV28 with TRBJ1-3, with 7 bases fitting TRBD1. After removal of 6 bases from V and 1 base from J, the junction contained 9 bases not matched to a gene. The CDR3 extends over 16 amino acids. Germline V lookup: CDR1 MDHEN, CDR2 SYDVKM. CDR3: CASSRDGTASGNTIYF. The CDR3 DNA reads TGTGCCAGCAGCCGGGACGGGACAGCTTCTGGAAACACCATATATTTT.

The V gene is TRBV6-1, the J gene TRBJ2-1; 11 nucleotides match TRBD2. CDR1 is MNHNS and CDR2 is SASEGT in the germline V gene. V was clipped by 6 bases and J by 8 bases; unmatched bases: 9. The CDR3 consists of 15 residues. This CDR3 is CASSQPGLAADEQFF. The CDR3 coding sequence is TGTGCCAGCAGCCAGCCGGGACTAGCGGCGGATGAGCAGTTCTTC.

By its share, this clone is medium-sized. V is TRBV6-4 and J is TRBJ1-1; D gene uncertain. Germline V gives CDR1 MRHNA, CDR2 SNTAGT. The CDR3 totals 13 residues. The V and J ends lost 8 bases and 3 bases respectively, with 13 bases between them. DNA of the CDR3: TGTGCCAGCCTTCGTACGTCGGACACTGAAGCTTTCTTT. As protein: CASLRTSDTEAFF.

This clone came up many times. The chain links TRBV5-4 to TRBJ2-7, with D hard to call. The V gene's germline CDR1 is SGHNT and CDR2 YYREEE (reference sequence). V dropped 0 bases and J dropped 0 bases, with 10 bases sitting between them. The CDR3 runs to 15 residues. Written as DNA, the CDR3 is TGTGCCAGCAGCTTGGGTGGCGTTGGCTCCTACGAGCAGTACTTC. This codes for CASSLGGVGSYEQYF.

The V and J genes are TRBV2 and TRBJ2-1; the D gene could be TRBD1 or TRBD2 (7 bases each). Germline CDR1 and CDR2: SNHLY and FYNNEI. Trimming took 3 bases from V and 5 from J, leaving 14 bases between them. The length of the CDR3 is 15 residues. Written as DNA, the CDR3 is TGTGCCAGCAGTGAGGGAGGGGGCGCAGACAATGAGCAGTTCTTC. It yields the protein CASSEGGGADNEQFF. The whole variable domain, remainder taken from reference TRBV2 and TRBJ2-1, is EPEVTQTPSHQVTQMGQEVILRCVPISNHLYFYWYRQILGQKVEFLVSFYNNEISEKSEIFDDQFSVERPDGSNFTLKIRSTKLEDSAMYFCASSEGGGADNEQFFGPGTRLTVL.

The rearrangement uses TRBV18 and TRBJ2-2; 8 nucleotides match TRBD1. J was trimmed by 1 base and V by 4 bases; bases with no gene match: 2. Germline CDR1 and CDR2: KGHSH and LQKENI. This CDR3 comprises 15 residues. The CDR3 DNA is TGTGCCAGCTCACGACAGGGGCTGAACACCGGGGAGCTGTTTTTT. It encodes CASSRQGLNTGELFF.

This clone was recorded a few times. The chain has TRBV6-2 or TRBV6-3 and TRBJ2-3; TRBD1 agrees at 7 bases. The CDR3 has 15 residues. Germline V gene sequence: CDR1 MNHEY, CDR2 SVGEGT. With 2 bases clipped from V and 4 bases from J, the junction kept 6 bases outside the gene matches. The CDR3 DNA reads TGTGCCAGCAGTTACGAGACAGGGAAGGCAGATACGCAGTATTTT. Translated, it gives CASSYETGKADTQYF.

The chain has TRBV19 and TRBJ2-2; 9 nucleotides line up with TRBD1. CDR1 is LNHDA, CDR2 SQIVND, per germline (reference sequence). The CDR3 consists of 15 residues. V shed 5 bases, J shed 5 bases, and the junction held 6 bases outside the gene matches. CDR3 loop: CASSPRTGETGELFF. CDR3 DNA sequence: TGTGCCAGTAGTCCCCGGACAGGGGAAACCGGGGAGCTGTTTTTT.

This clone is judged medium-sized. V usage is TRBV28 and J usage is TRBJ1-1; D not certain. The V and J ends lost 1 base and 10 bases respectively, with 7 bases between them. Germline CDR1 is MDHEN and CDR2 is SYDVKM. This CDR3 comprises 11 residues. CDR3 sequence reads: CASSLSELAFF. The DNA of the CDR3 is TGTGCCAGCAGTTTATCAGAGTTAGCTTTCTTT.

The genes are TRBV3-1 and TRBJ2-7, with 9 nucleotides matching TRBD2. There are 17 residues in the CDR3. Germline V gives CDR1 LGHDT, CDR2 YNNKEL (reference sequence). The junction had 13 bases not matched to a gene; V was cut back by 4 bases and J by 3 bases. Here the CDR3 DNA reads TGTGCCAGCAGCCGAGGGGTTCGGCTAGCGGGATTCTACGAGCAGTACTTC. Amino acids: CASSRGVRLAGFYEQYF.

This clone is medium-sized. The chain combines TRBV11-2 with TRBJ1-5; 8 bases map to TRBD1. CDR1 is SGHAT and CDR2 is FQNNGV in the germline V gene. This CDR3 is 13 amino acids long. Trimming at V came to 1 base and at J to 7 bases, leaving 0 bases not matched to a gene. CDR3 sequence (DNA): TGTGCCAGCAGCTTAGCAGGGGGCCAGCCCCAGCATTTT. Translating gives CASSLAGGQPQHF.

The chain recombines TRBV6-1 with TRBJ1-3; TRBD1 might be the D (6 bases). Trimming removed 3 bases at V and 7 bases at J, with 13 bases between. From germline, CDR1 is MNHNS and CDR2 SASEGT. This CDR3 contains 14 residues. The CDR3 region has the DNA TGTGCCAGCAGTGATCATAGGGGGAAGAACACCATATATTTT. Its translation: CASSDHRGKNTIYF.

The chain is built from TRBV28 and TRBJ1-2; D not resolved. Germline loops: CDR1 MDHEN, CDR2 SYDVKM. Trimming cost V 3 bases and J 0 bases, with 17 bases left between them. The CDR3 extends over 17 amino acids. The CDR3 protein is CASSLPPSTATNYGYTF. In DNA, the CDR3 is TGTGCCAGCAGTTTGCCGCCTTCGACGGCCACTAACTATGGCTACACCTTC.